The next 18 T cell receptor beta chains were all read from a single sample in a study of OX40 agonist ivuxolimab in advanced cancers. Libraries were prepared by immunoSEQ multiplex PCR; TCRdb keeps only in-frame clonotypes and omits some of them. The data hold 40,000 or so clones, with 60% to 80% observed a single time. The sample consisted of CD4+ or CD8+ T cells sorted from blood, taken in a trial of the OX40 agonist ivuxolimab. These receptors were taken from an adult with an advanced solid tumor such as melanoma, head and neck, liver or kidney cancer.

The chain is built from TRBV28 and TRBJ2-7; D possibly corresponds to TRBD2 (6 bases). CDR3 length: 15 amino acids. Germline V lookup: CDR1 MDHEN, CDR2 SYDVKM. V dropped 6 bases and J dropped 5 bases, with 20 bases sitting between them. The CDR3 DNA reads TGTGCCAGCAGCACCCCCCGCGGGGCGAGAGACGAGCAGTACTTC. Translating gives CASSTPRGARDEQYF. Looking up the rest from reference TRBV28 and TRBJ2-7 gives the full variable domain: DVKVTQSSRYLVKRTGEKVFLECVQDMDHENMFWYRQDPGLGLRLIYFSYDVKMKEKGDIPEGYSVSREKKERFSLILESASTNQTSMYLCASSTPRGARDEQYFGPGTRLTVT.

The chain has TRBV29-1 and TRBJ2-2, with a weak D call TRBD1 (6 bases). CDR1 and CDR2 (germline): SQVTM, ANQGSEA. The germline V and J ends were trimmed by 3 bases and 1 base, with 12 bases remaining between them. This CDR3 spans 15 amino acids. This CDR3 is CSVEVGTMNTGELFF. CDR3 DNA sequence: TGCAGCGTTGAGGTCGGGACAATGAACACCGGGGAGCTGTTTTTT.

The CDR3 DNA is TGTGCCAGCAGTGAACGGGATAGCAATCAGCCCCAGCATTTT. This gives the protein CASSERDSNQPQHF. The chain recombines TRBV6-4 with TRBJ1-5; D is uncertain. Between the trimmed V and J ends, which lost 3 bases and 0 bases, there was a span of 6 bases. The CDR3 length is 14 residues. Germline-derived CDR1 and CDR2 are MRHNA and SNTAGT.

The gene calls are TRBV7-2 and TRBJ2-3; the D gene is possibly TRBD1 (5 bases). The germline V gene has CDR1 SGHTA and CDR2 FQGNSA. The CDR3 length is 14 residues. V gave up 8 bases and J gave up 1 base, with 13 bases separating them. The CDR3 DNA reads as TGTGCCAGCCTGGGGCTATGGGGCACAGATACGCAGTATTTT. Amino acid sequence: CASLGLWGTDTQYF.

The gene calls are TRBV9 and TRBJ2-5; TRBD1 aligns across 7 bases. The V and J ends lost 3 bases and 5 bases, in that order; junction bases with no gene match: 10. The CDR3 totals 15 residues. CDR1 is SGDLS and CDR2 is YYNGEE in the germline V gene. The CDR3 loop is CASSAWTGAGETQYF. The DNA of the CDR3 is TGTGCCAGCAGCGCCTGGACAGGCGCTGGGGAGACCCAGTACTTC.

This clone has just a few counts. The chain recombines TRBV4-1 with TRBJ1-1, with D perhaps matching TRBD1 (5 bases). The CDR3 runs 12 residues. Germline lookup yields CDR1 MGHRA and CDR2 YSYEKL. Trimming took 1 base from V and 7 from J, leaving 7 bases between them. The CDR3 region has the DNA TGCGCCAGCAGCCAAGGGGGGGTTGAAGCTTTCTTT. Translated: CASSQGGVEAFF.

The chain links TRBV4-1 to TRBJ1-2; no definite D call. This CDR3 has 17 amino acids. V was cut by 0 bases and J by 0 bases, with 14 bases left in between. Germline lookup yields CDR1 MGHRA and CDR2 YSYEKL. CDR3 loop: CASSQDFVPVTNYGYTF. The CDR3 bases are TGCGCCAGCAGCCAAGATTTTGTGCCGGTGACTAACTATGGCTACACCTTC.

J is TRBJ1-1 and V is TRBV7-9, with D perhaps matching TRBD1 (5 bases). The CDR3 covers 12 residues. Germline V CDR1 and CDR2: SEHNR, FQNEAQ (reference sequence). Trimming left V 7 bases short and J 5 bases short, with 11 bases between. The CDR3 here is CASTAGGTEAFF. The CDR3 region has the DNA TGTGCCAGCACCGCGGGGGGTACTGAAGCTTTCTTT.

The chain couples TRBV2 to TRBJ2-3; D remains ambiguous. Germline V gene sequence: CDR1 SNHLY, CDR2 FYNNEI. This CDR3 is built from 13 residues. The V end lost 3 bases, the J end lost 2 bases, and 6 bases lay between the germline ends. CDR3 sequence: CASSDGVTDTQYF. The CDR3 nucleotides are TGTGCCAGCAGTGATGGAGTCACAGATACGCAGTATTTT. The complete variable domain, with remaining parts taken from reference TRBV2 and TRBJ2-3, reads EPEVTQTPSHQVTQMGQEVILRCVPISNHLYFYWYRQILGQKVEFLVSFYNNEISEKSEIFDDQFSVERPDGSNFTLKIRSTKLEDSAMYFCASSDGVTDTQYFGPGTRLTVL.

This clone was seen only once. This sequence joins TRBV9 and TRBJ1-2; TRBD1 matches at 7 bases. Trimming took 1 base from V and 7 from J; bases not matched to a gene: 10. The CDR3 spans 15 residues. Germline V lookup: CDR1 SGDLS, CDR2 YYNGEE. CDR3: CASSVSSQGLAGYTF. The CDR3 coding sequence is TGTGCCAGCAGCGTAAGTTCACAGGGGCTTGCTGGCTACACCTTC.

The V and J genes are TRBV6-5 and TRBJ2-1; 7 bases map to TRBD2. Germline values: CDR1 MNHEY, CDR2 SVGAGI. V was clipped by 2 bases and J by 7 bases; unmatched bases: 2. The CDR3 totals 13 residues. CDR3 residues: CASSYIAGNEQFF. CDR3 nucleotide sequence: TGTGCCAGCAGTTACATAGCGGGTAATGAGCAGTTCTTC.

The chain has TRBV19 and TRBJ2-3; the D gene is possibly TRBD1 (6 bases). V lost 1 base and J lost 0, with 8 bases in between. CDR1 LNHDA and CDR2 SQIVND come from the germline V gene (reference sequence). The CDR3 loop spans 15 amino acids. As DNA, the CDR3 is TGTGCCAGTAGTATAGTGGGGGCCAGCACAGATACGCAGTATTTT. Protein product: CASSIVGASTDTQYF.

The chain links TRBV7-3 to TRBJ2-2; D may correspond to TRBD1 or TRBD2 (5 bases each). The V end lost 6 bases, the J end lost 4 bases, and 12 bases lay between the germline ends. The length of the CDR3 is 14 residues. Germline assignment: CDR1 SGHTA and CDR2 FQGTGA. CDR3 nucleotide sequence: TGTGCCAGCAGAGTAGGGACCACCACCGGGGAGCTGTTTTTT. It yields the protein CASRVGTTTGELFF. Together with reference TRBV7-3 and TRBJ2-2, the CDR3 gives the full variable domain: GAGVSQTPSNKVTEKGKYVELRCDPISGHTALYWYRQSLGQGPEFLIYFQGTGAADDSGLPNDRFFAVRPEGSVSTLKIQRTERGDSAVYLCASRVGTTTGELFFGEGSRLTVL.

The V and J genes are TRBV7-2 and TRBJ1-3; D uncertain. Germline V CDR1 and CDR2: SGHTA, FQGNSA. V lost 5 bases and J 0 bases, leaving 11 bases between the germline ends. CDR3 length: 15 residues. The CDR3 reads CASSRTGFSGNTIYF. CDR3 sequence (DNA): TGTGCCAGCAGCCGGACGGGCTTCTCTGGAAACACCATATATTTT.

The genes are TRBV5-1 and TRBJ2-2; tentatively, D is TRBD1 or TRBD2 (5 bases each). V shed 7 bases and J shed 1 base, with 17 bases lying between them. The CDR3 contains 16 residues. Germline V CDR1 and CDR2: SGHRS, YFSETQ. CDR3 in amino acids: CASGRTGTGNTGELFF. CDR3 DNA sequence: TGCGCCAGCGGGCGTACCGGGACCGGGAACACCGGGGAGCTGTTTTTT.

The chain combines TRBV15 with TRBJ1-1; a weak D match, TRBD1 (5 bases). The CDR3 contains 15 residues. Germline CDR1 LNHNV, CDR2 YYDKDF (reference sequence). The V end lost 0 bases, the J end lost 1 base, and 9 bases lay between the germline ends. CDR3 bases: TGTGCCACCAGCAGAGAACCAGGGAAGAACACTGAAGCTTTCTTT. Translated, it gives CATSREPGKNTEAFF.

V and J are TRBV6-6 and TRBJ1-5; D is undetermined. CDR3 size: 13 residues. Trimming took 5 bases from V and 9 from J, leaving 14 bases between them. Germline CDR1 is MNHNY and CDR2 is SVGAGI (reference sequence). CDR3 coding DNA: TGTGCCAGCAGTGACGCCCACGGTCGGCCCCAGCATTTT. Its translation is CASSDAHGRPQHF.

The chain is built from TRBV5-1 and TRBJ2-2; TRBD2 matches at 14 bases. J gave up 4 bases and V 5 bases, and 1 base lay outside the gene matches. Germline lookup yields CDR1 SGHRS and CDR2 YFSETQ. This CDR3 contains 15 residues. CDR3 sequence (DNA): TGCGCCAGCAGAGGACTAGCGGGAGGCACCGGGGAGCTGTTTTTT. Amino acid sequence: CASRGLAGGTGELFF. The full variable domain, its missing parts supplied by reference TRBV5-1 and TRBJ2-2, is KAGVTQTPRYLIKTRGQQVTLSCSPISGHRSVSWYQQTPGQGLQFLFEYFSETQRNKGNFPGRFSGRQFSNSRSEMNVSTLELGDSALYLCASRGLAGGTGELFFGEGSRLTVL.